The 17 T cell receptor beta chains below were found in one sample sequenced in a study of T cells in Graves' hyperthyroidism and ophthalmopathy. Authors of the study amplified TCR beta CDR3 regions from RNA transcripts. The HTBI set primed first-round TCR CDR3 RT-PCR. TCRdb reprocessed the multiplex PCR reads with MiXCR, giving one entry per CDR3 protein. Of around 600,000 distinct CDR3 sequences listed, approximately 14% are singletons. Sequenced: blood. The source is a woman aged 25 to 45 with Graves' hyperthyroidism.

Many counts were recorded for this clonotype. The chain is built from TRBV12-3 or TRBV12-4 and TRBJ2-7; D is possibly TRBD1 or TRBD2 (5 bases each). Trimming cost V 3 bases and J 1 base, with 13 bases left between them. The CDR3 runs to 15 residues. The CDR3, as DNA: TGTGCCAGCAGTTTTGTGGGGGAGAGTTCCTACGAGCAGTACTTC. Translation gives CASSFVGESSYEQYF.

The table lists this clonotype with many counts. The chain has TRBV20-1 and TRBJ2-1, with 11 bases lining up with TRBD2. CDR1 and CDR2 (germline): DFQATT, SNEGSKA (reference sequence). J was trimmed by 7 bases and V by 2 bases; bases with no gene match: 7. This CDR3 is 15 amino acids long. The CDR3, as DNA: TGCAGTGCTAGAACCCTATCTAGCGGGAGGAATGAGCAGTTCTTC. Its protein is CSARTLSSGRNEQFF.

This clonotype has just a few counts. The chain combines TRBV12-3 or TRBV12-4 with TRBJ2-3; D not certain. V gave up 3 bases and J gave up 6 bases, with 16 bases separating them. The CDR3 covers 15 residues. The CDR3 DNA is TGTGCCAGCAGTTTCAACCGAGTTAGGGTCGATACGCAGTATTTT. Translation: CASSFNRVRVDTQYF.

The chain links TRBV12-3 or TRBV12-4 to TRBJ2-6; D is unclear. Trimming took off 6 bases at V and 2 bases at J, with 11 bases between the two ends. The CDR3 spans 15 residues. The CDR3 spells CASSPIPPGANVLTF. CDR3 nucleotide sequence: TGTGCCAGCAGCCCGATACCCCCTGGGGCCAACGTCCTGACTTTC.

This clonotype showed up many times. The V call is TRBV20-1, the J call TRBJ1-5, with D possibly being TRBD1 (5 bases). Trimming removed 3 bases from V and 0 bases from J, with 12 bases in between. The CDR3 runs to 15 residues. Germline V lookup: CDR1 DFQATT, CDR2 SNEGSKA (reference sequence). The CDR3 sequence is CSARVGANSNQPQHF. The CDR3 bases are TGCAGTGCTAGGGTTGGGGCGAATAGCAATCAGCCCCAGCATTTT.

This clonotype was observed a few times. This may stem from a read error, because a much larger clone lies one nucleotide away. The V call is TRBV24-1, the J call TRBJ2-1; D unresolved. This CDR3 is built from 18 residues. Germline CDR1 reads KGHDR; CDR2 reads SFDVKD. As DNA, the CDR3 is TGTGCCGCCAGTGATTTTGAACTACCAAGGAGCTCCTACAATGAGCAGTTCTTC. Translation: CAASDFELPRSSYNEQFF.

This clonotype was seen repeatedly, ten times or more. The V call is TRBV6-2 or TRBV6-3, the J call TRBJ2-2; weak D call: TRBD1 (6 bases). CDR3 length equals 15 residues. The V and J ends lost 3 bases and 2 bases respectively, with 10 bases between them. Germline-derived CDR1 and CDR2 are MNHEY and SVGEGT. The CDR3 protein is CASSYVDSNTGELFF. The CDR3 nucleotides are TGTGCCAGCAGTTATGTGGACAGCAACACCGGGGAGCTGTTTTTT.

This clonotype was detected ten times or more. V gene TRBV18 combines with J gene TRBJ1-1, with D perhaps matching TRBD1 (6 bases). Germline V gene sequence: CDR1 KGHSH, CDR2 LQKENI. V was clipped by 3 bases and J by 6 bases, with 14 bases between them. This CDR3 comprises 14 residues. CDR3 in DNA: TGTGCCAGCTCACCGGGGGGCGGGGAGGCTGAAGCTTTCTTT. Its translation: CASSPGGGEAEAFF. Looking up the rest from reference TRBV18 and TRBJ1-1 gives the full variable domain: NAGVMQNPRHLVRRRGQEARLRCSPMKGHSHVYWYRQLPEEGLKFMVYLQKENIIDESGMPKERFSAEFPKEGPSILRIQQVVRGDSAAYFCASSPGGGEAEAFFGQGTRLTVV.

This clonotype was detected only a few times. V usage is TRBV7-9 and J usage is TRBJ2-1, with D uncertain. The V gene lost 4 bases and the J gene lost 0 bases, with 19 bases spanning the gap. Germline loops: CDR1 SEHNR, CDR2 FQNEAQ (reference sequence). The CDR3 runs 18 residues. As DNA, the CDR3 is TGTGCCAGCAGCTGGGCGGTGGCCCGGACCTACTCCTACAATGAGCAGTTCTTC. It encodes CASSWAVARTYSYNEQFF.

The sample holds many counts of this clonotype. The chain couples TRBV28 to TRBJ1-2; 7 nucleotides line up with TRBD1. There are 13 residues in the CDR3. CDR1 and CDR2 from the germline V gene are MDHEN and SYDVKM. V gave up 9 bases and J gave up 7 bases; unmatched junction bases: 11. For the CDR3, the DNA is TGTGCCAGTGCAGAATTCCGGGACAGTGGCTACACCTTC. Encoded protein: CASAEFRDSGYTF.

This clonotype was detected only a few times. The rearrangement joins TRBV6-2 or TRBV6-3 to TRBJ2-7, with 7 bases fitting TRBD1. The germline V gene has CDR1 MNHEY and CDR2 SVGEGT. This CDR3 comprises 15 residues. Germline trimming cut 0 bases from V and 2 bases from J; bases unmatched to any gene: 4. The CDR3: CASSYSIQGPYEQYF. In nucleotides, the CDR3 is TGTGCCAGCAGTTACTCGATACAGGGGCCCTACGAGCAGTACTTC.

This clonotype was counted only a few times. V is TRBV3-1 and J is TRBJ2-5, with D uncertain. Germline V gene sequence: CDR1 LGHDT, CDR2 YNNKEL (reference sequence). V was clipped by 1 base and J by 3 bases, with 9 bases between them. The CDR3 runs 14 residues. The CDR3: CASSQAGSKETQYF. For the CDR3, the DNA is TGTGCCAGCAGCCAAGCGGGCAGTAAAGAGACCCAGTACTTC.

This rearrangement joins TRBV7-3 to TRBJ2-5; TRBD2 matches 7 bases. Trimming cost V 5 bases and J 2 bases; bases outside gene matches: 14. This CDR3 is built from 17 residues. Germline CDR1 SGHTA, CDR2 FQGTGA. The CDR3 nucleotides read TGTGCCAGCAGCCCGAATGGGCGAGCGGGGAAGCAAGAGACCCAGTACTTC. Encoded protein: CASSPNGRAGKQETQYF.

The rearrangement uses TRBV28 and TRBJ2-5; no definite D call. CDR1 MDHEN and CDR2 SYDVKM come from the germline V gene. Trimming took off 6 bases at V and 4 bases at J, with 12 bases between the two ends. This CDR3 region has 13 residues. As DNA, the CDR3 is TGTGCCAGCAGGGCAGTAGCAGGAGAGACCCAGTACTTC. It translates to CASRAVAGETQYF.

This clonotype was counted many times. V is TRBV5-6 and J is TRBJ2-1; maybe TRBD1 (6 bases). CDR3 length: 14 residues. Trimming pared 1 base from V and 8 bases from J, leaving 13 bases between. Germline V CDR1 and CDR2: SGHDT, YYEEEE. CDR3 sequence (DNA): TGTGCCAGCAGCTTGACAGGGAACGGCGATGAGCAGTTCTTC. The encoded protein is CASSLTGNGDEQFF. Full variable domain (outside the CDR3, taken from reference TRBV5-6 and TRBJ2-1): DAGVTQSPTHLIKTRGQQVTLRCSPKSGHDTVSWYQQALGQGPQFIFQYYEEEERQRGNFPDRFSGHQFPNYSSELNVNALLLGDSALYLCASSLTGNGDEQFFGPGTRLTVL.

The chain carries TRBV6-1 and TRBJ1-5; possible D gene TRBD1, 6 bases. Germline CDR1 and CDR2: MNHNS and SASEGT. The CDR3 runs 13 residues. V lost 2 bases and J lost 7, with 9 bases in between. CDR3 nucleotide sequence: TGTGCCAGCAGTGAATCAGGGGCCCAGCCCCAGCATTTT. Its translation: CASSESGAQPQHF.

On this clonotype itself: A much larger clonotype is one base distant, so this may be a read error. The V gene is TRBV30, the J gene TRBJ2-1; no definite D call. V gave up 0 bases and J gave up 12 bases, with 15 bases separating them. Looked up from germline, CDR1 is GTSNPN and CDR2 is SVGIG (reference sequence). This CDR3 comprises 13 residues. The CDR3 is CAWSVRLGDGQFF. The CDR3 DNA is TGTGCCTGGAGTGTACGGCTCGGTGATGGGCAGTTCTTC.